These T cell receptor beta chains were read from a single sample in a study of blood T cell repertoires in COVID-19. Some clones are missing from TCRdb's copy, which holds only in-frame ones; the method was immunoSEQ multiplex PCR. The top ten clones hold around 4.3% of a sample with around 320,000 clones, roughly 89% of them seen once. The sample consisted of PBMCs or T cells enriched from blood (not recorded which). The receptors come from a woman younger than 30 with acute COVID-19. CDR3s include the opening cysteine and the closing phenylalanine or tryptophan. The D gene is left open where the match is weak. Size values are once, few and many counts, or a class for expanded clones, and some rows have none.

>TRBV19|.|.|TRBJ1-1
TGTGCCAGTAGTGAAGACAGGAACACTGAAGCTTTCTTT
CASSEDRNTEAFF
>TRBV24-1|.|TRBD1|TRBJ2-3
TGTGCCACCAGTGATCCGAGCGACAGGGCTGGAGATACGCAGTATTTT
CATSDPSDRAGDTQYF
>TRBV5-4|.|.|TRBJ2-2
TGTGCCAGCAGCTTGGGGTGGACGGACTATAACACCGGGGAGCTGTTTTTT
CASSLGWTDYNTGELFF
>TRBV28|.|.|TRBJ2-7
TGTGCCAGCAGTTCGGTCTACGAGCAGTACTTC
CASSSVYEQYF
>TRBV5-4|once|.|TRBJ1-1
TGTGCCAGCAGCTCACAGGTTACCTCCACCACTGAAGCTTTCTTT
CASSSQVTSTTEAFF
>TRBV7-9|once|TRBD1|TRBJ2-5
TGTGCCAGCAGCTCAGGACAGGGGCCACAAGAGACCCAGTACTTC
CASSSGQGPQETQYF
>TRBV27|.|TRBD2|TRBJ2-1
TGTGCCAGCACCCCACGCACTAGCGTCTACAATGAGCAGTTCTTC
CASTPRTSVYNEQFF
>TRBV2|.|TRBD1|TRBJ2-3
TGTGCCAGCAGCCAACAGGGGGCAGATACGCAGTATTTT
CASSQQGADTQYF
>TRBV9|.|.|TRBJ2-1
TGTGCCAGCAGCGTAGGAACTCGGGGTGACGGTGAGCAGTTCTTC
CASSVGTRGDGEQFF
>TRBV5-1|.|.|TRBJ1-2
TGCGCCAGCAGCTTGGACGGAGAGTATGGCTACACCTTC
CASSLDGEYGYTF
>TRBV25-1|.|.|TRBJ1-2
TGTGCCAGCAGTCTCCCCGGTGGAACGGAGGCTGGCTACACCTTC
CASSLPGGTEAGYTF
>TRBV19|few|TRBD1|TRBJ1-1
TGTGCCAGTAGGGACCCTGGGACAGGGAGGATGAACACTGAAGCTTTCTTT
CASRDPGTGRMNTEAFF
>TRBV2|few|.|TRBJ2-7
TGTGCCAGCAGTGAACCCCGGGGGAACTACGAGCAGTACTTC
CASSEPRGNYEQYF
>TRBV2|once|.|TRBJ2-5
TGTGCCAGCAGCCGGGGAGAGACCCAGTACTTC
CASSRGETQYF
>TRBV5-1|.|.|TRBJ1-2
TGCGCCAGCAGCCTGGGCGGGAGTAACTATGGCTACACCTTC
CASSLGGSNYGYTF
>TRBV7-9|.|.|TRBJ2-7
TGTGCCAGCAGCTCCAAGGGACTTCTCTACGAGCAGTACTTC
CASSSKGLLYEQYF
>TRBV28|.|TRBD1|TRBJ1-2
TGTGCCAGCAGGCCTCCGGGACAGTCTTGGGCAAAGGGCTACACCTTC
CASRPPGQSWAKGYTF
>TRBV5-6|.|.|TRBJ1-2
TGTGCCAGCAGCCCCGGGACAAGAGGCTACACCTTC
CASSPGTRGYTF
>TRBV7-9|.|.|TRBJ1-3
TGTGCCAGCAGCCCCCCTGAGGTGGTTCCGATCTCTGGAAACACCTTATATTTT
CASSPPEVVPISGNTLYF
>TRBV28|.|TRBD1|TRBJ1-5
TGTGCCAGCTGGGACAGGCCGTATCAGCCCCAGCATTTT
CASWDRPYQPQHF
>TRBV28|.|.|TRBJ1-2
TGTGCCAGCAGTTTTAGAGGGTCAGAAGGCTACACCTTC
CASSFRGSEGYTF
>TRBV27|.|.|TRBJ1-4
TGTGCCAGCAGTGCCAGTCCAACTAATGAAAAACTGTTTTTT
CASSASPTNEKLFF
>TRBV6-2/TRBV6-3|.|.|TRBJ1-5
TGTGCCAGCAGTCAGATTAGCAATCAGCCCCAGCATTTT
CASSQISNQPQHF
>TRBV28|.|TRBD1|TRBJ2-5
TGTGCCAGCCTATCAGGGGGCGCGGAGACCCAGTACTTC
CASLSGGAETQYF
>TRBV10-3|.|TRBD1|TRBJ2-2
TGTGCCATCAGTGAGCAGCAGGGGGCGATGAACACCGGGGAGCTGTTTTTT
CAISEQQGAMNTGELFF
>TRBV5-1|.|.|TRBJ2-2
TGCGCCAGCAGCTTGGGGTGGGGCGCGAACACCGGGGAGCTGTTTTTT
CASSLGWGANTGELFF
>TRBV11-3|.|TRBD2|TRBJ2-1
TGTGCCAGCAGCTTCGGGGGGAACAAGGGACGGGAGCAGTTCTTC
CASSFGGNKGREQFF
>TRBV28|.|TRBD2|TRBJ2-7
TGTGCCAGCAGTTTAAGCGGGAGGAACGAGCAGTACTTC
CASSLSGRNEQYF
>TRBV7-3|once|TRBD2|TRBJ2-3
TGTGCCAGCAGCCTAAGGACTAGCCCCCCCGATACGCAGTATTTT
CASSLRTSPPDTQYF
>TRBV27|.|.|TRBJ2-2
TGTGCCAGCAGTTTACTCGCGGGACGAACCGGGGAGCTGTTTTTT
CASSLLAGRTGELFF
>TRBV6-5|.|.|TRBJ2-5
TGTGCCAGCAGTCCCCACAGGGTACCAGGAGAGACCCAGTACTTC
CASSPHRVPGETQYF
>TRBV6-5|.|.|TRBJ1-6
TGTGCCAGCAGGCTGACAGGAGCTAATTCACCCCTCCACTTT
CASRLTGANSPLHF
>TRBV27|.|.|TRBJ2-7
TGTGCCAGCAGTCACGGGAGCTCCTACGAGCAGTACTTC
CASSHGSSYEQYF
>TRBV12-3/TRBV12-4|.|TRBD1|TRBJ1-4
TGTGCCAGCAGTTCGGGACAGGTGGGGGAACTGTTTTTT
CASSSGQVGELFF
>TRBV6-5|.|.|TRBJ1-5
TGTGCCAGCGAAACACGGGAGCTAAATCAGCCCCAGCATTTT
CASETRELNQPQHF
>TRBV7-2|.|TRBD1|TRBJ2-7
TGTGCCAGCAGCTTAGTAGGGACAGGAGCATACGAGCAGTACTTC
CASSLVGTGAYEQYF
>TRBV11-2|.|.|TRBJ2-3
TGTGCCAGCAGCTTAGATCCCCCAACCTGGGTAGCGGCTAGCACAGATACGCAGTATTTT
CASSLDPPTWVAASTDTQYF
>TRBV21-1|.|.|TRBJ2-3
TGTGCCAGCAGCAAGACAGGGGCATTCACAGATACGCAGTATTTT
CASSKTGAFTDTQYF
>TRBV18|.|TRBD2|TRBJ2-5
TGTGCCAGCTCACCACCGGGGACTAGCGGCGGGGAGACCCAGTACTTC
CASSPPGTSGGETQYF
>TRBV18|.|.|TRBJ1-5
TGTGCCAGCTCACCGTCTCCGGGAAATCAGCCCCAGCATTTT
CASSPSPGNQPQHF
>TRBV7-9|.|.|TRBJ1-4
TGTGCCAGCAGCCTAGTACAGAGTACTAATGAAAAACTGTTTTTT
CASSLVQSTNEKLFF
>TRBV4-2|.|.|TRBJ1-2
TGTGCCAGCAGCCAAGATTACGCGAGAGGAGATGGCTACACCTTC
CASSQDYARGDGYTF
>TRBV18|.|TRBD1|TRBJ1-2
TGTGCCAGCTCTCTTCGGACAGGGACCTATGGCTACACCTTC
CASSLRTGTYGYTF
>TRBV7-3|.|TRBD2|TRBJ2-7
TGTGCCAGCAGCTTTCCTCCGGGGGGCGAGCAGTACTTC
CASSFPPGGEQYF
>TRBV6-2/TRBV6-3|.|.|TRBJ2-5
TGTGCCAGCAGTTACCCGGAGACCCAGTACTTC
CASSYPETQYF
>TRBV9|.|TRBD1|TRBJ1-2
TGTGCCAGCAGCGTAGATAGGGGACAGGGCTTGTTGGGCTACACCTTC
CASSVDRGQGLLGYTF
>TRBV7-9|.|TRBD2|TRBJ2-3
TGTGCCAGCAGCCCTGCACTAGCGGGAAGCACAGATACGCAGTATTTT
CASSPALAGSTDTQYF
>TRBV19|.|.|TRBJ1-5
TGTGCCAGTAGTCGTCGCCCTATGGAGAGCAATCAGCCCCAGCATTTT
CASSRRPMESNQPQHF
>TRBV6-1|.|TRBD1|TRBJ1-5
TGTGCCAGCAGTGAGGGCCCGACAGGGAATCAGCCCCAGCATTTT
CASSEGPTGNQPQHF
>TRBV24-1|.|TRBD2|TRBJ2-3
TGTGCCACCAGTACCCTAGCGGGCTTTCAAGATACGCAGTATTTT
CATSTLAGFQDTQYF
>TRBV6-5|.|.|TRBJ2-5
TGTGCCAGCAGCCGACTGAAGGCCCAGACCCAGTACTTC
CASSRLKAQTQYF
>TRBV9|.|TRBD1|TRBJ1-2
TGTGCCAGCAGCGCGACAGGGGGCGGCTACACCTTC
CASSATGGGYTF